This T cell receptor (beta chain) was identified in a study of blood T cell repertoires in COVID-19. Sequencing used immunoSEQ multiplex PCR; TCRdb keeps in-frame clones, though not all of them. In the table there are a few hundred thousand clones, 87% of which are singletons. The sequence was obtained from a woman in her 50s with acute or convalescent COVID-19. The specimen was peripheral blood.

DNA for the CDR3: TGCGCCAGCAGCTTGGGGACAGGAGTGAACACTGAAGCTTTCTTT. This sequence encodes CASSLGTGVNTEAFF. The rearrangement uses TRBV5-1 and TRBJ1-1; TRBD1 matches 7 bases. V was pared by 0 bases and J by 0 bases, with 2 bases of the junction left unmatched. Germline CDR1 SGHRS, CDR2 YFSETQ. This CDR3 is 15 amino acids long.